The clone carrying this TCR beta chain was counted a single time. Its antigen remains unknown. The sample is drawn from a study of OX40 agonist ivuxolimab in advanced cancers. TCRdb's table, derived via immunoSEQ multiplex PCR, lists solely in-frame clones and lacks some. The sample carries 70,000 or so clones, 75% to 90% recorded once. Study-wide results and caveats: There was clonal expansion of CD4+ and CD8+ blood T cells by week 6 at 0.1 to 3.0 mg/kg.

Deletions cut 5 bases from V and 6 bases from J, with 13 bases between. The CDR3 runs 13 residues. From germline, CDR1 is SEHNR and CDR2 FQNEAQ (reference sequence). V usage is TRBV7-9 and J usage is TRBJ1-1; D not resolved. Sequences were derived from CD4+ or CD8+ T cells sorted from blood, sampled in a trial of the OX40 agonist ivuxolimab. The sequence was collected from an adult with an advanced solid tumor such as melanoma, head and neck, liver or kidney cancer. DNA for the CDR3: TGTGCCAGCAGCGTCTACTCGAAATCTGAAGCTTTCTTT. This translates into CASSVYSKSEAFF.